This T cell receptor beta chain is drawn from a study of cytomegalovirus exposure and HLA in healthy donors. Whole-study findings and limits: Further analysis was carried out later, and it showed several of the most significant clusters appearing linked to common viral pathogens.

As concerns this clone: What it binds is not known.

Primers included in the PCR were 60 Vbeta and 13 Jbeta primers. The authors' processing: Around 9.9 million shared chains were among the 60 million to 80 million unique TCR beta chains that a later analysis counted. Here immunoSEQ multiplex PCR was the method, and the copy in TCRdb shows in-frame clones only, minus some. V and J calls and clone size follow that table, whereas D and trimming were derived from the DNA. This repertoire shows about 200,000 clones, 80% to 90% found once; its top ten account for 2.9%. The TCR comes from a young man in good health and CMV-seronegative. Material for sequencing was PBMCs.

The chain's CDR3 is CASSSPPGQGMDGYTF. CDR3 DNA sequence: TGTGCCAGCAGTTCACCCCCGGGACAGGGGATGGATGGCTACACCTTC. The chain combines TRBV28 with TRBJ1-2, with 10 bases fitting TRBD1. The CDR3 extends over 16 amino acids. Germline V lookup: CDR1 MDHEN, CDR2 SYDVKM. With 4 bases clipped from V and 6 bases from J, the junction kept 11 bases outside the gene matches.